What follows is one T cell receptor beta chain and its context. Its matching antigen is unknown. This record belongs to a study of cytomegalovirus exposure and HLA in healthy donors. Broader study findings: As a later analysis showed, several of the most significant clusters appeared to be linked to common viral pathogens. A previous analysis found most TCR beta V segments productive roughly 87% or roughly 30% of the time.

PCR involved 60 Vbeta and 13 Jbeta primers. Clones were sequenced by immunoSEQ multiplex PCR, and TCRdb holds only the in-frame ones, with some missing. The sample consists of 100,000 or so clones, 55% to 80% of them appearing once. The ends were cut back, 2 bases at V and 7 bases at J, with 12 bases in the middle. The CDR3 length is 14 residues. Germline values: CDR1 MNHEY, CDR2 SMNVEV (reference sequence). The chain joins TRBV27 to TRBJ1-5; D not certain. Source material: PBMCs. This clonotype was obtained from a man aged 40-55 years in good health and CMV-seronegative. CDR3 residues: CASSLIGGFQPQHF. The CDR3 DNA sequence: TGTGCCAGCAGTTTAATAGGAGGATTCCAGCCCCAGCATTTT.